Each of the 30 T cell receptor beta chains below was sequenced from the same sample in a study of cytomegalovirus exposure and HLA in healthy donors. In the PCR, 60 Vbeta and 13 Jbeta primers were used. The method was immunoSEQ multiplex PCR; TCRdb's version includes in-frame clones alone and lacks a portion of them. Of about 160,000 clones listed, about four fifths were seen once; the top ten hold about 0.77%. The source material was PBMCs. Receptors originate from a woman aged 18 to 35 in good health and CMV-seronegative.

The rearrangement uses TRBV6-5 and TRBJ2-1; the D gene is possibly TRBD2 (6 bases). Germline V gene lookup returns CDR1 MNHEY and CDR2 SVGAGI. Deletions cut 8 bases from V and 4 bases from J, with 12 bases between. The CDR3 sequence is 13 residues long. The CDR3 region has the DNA TGTGCCAGCCAGGCTAGCGAATACAATGAGCAGTTCTTC. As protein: CASQASEYNEQFF.

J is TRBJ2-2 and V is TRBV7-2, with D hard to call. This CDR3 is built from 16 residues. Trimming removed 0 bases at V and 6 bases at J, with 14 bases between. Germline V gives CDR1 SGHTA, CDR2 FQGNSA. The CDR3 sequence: CASSLAFGKGAGELFF. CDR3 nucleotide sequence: TGTGCCAGCAGCTTAGCTTTCGGTAAAGGAGCCGGGGAGCTGTTTTTT.

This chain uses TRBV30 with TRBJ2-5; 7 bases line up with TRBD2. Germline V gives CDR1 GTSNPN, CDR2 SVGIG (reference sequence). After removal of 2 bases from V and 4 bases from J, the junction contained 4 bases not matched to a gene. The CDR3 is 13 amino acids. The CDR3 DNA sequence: TGTGCCTGGAGTTCGCTAGCGGTAGAGACCCAGTACTTC. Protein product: CAWSSLAVETQYF.

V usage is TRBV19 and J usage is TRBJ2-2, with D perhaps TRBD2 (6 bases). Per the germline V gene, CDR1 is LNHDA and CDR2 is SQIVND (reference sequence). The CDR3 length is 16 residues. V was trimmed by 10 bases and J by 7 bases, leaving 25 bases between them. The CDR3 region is CATSLAPLVRVGELFF. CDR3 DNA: TGTGCCACTTCACTAGCCCCCCTTGTGAGGGTCGGGGAGCTGTTTTTT.

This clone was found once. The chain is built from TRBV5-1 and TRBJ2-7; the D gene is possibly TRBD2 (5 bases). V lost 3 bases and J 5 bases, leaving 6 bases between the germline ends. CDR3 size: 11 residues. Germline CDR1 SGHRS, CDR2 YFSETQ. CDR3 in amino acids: CASSSGDEQYF. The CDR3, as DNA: TGCGCCAGCAGCTCCGGGGACGAGCAGTACTTC.

CDR3 sequence: CASSIASGSTDTQYF. CDR3 coding DNA: TGTGCCAGTAGTATAGCTAGCGGGAGCACAGATACGCAGTATTTT. The chain has TRBV19 and TRBJ2-3; TRBD2 matches 8 bases. CDR3 size: 15 residues. The germline V gene has CDR1 LNHDA and CDR2 SQIVND (reference sequence). J was trimmed by 0 bases and V by 1 base; bases with no gene match: 0.

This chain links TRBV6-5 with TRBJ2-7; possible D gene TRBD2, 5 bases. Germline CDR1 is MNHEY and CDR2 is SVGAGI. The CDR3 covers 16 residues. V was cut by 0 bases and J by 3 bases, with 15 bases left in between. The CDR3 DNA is TGTGCCAGCAGTTACTCGAGGGCGAACGCAGGCTACGAGCAGTACTTC. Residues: CASSYSRANAGYEQYF.

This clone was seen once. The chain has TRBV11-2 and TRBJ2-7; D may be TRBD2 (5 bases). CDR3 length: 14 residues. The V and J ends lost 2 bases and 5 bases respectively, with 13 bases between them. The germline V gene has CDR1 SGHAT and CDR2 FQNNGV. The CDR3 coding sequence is TGTGCCAGCAGCTTATCGAGGGCGGTCAACGAGCAGTACTTC. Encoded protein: CASSLSRAVNEQYF.

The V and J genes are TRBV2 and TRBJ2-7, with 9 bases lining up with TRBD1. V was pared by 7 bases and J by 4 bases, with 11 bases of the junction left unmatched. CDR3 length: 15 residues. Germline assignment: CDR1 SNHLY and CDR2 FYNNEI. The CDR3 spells CASTSSTGGVYEQYF. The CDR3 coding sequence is TGTGCCAGCACCTCCTCGACAGGGGGGGTATACGAGCAGTACTTC.

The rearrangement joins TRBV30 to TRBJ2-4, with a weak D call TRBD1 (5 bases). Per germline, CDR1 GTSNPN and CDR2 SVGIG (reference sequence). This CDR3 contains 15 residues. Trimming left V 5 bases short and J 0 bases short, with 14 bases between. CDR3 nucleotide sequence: TGTGCCTGGTCCTTTACAGGTGCAGCCAAAAACATTCAGTACTTC. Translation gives CAWSFTGAAKNIQYF.

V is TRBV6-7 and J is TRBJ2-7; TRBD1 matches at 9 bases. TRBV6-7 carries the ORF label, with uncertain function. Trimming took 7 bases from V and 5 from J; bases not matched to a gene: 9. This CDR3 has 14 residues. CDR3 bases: TGTGCCAGCACCCCCGCGGGACAGGGTCACGAGCAGTACTTC. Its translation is CASTPAGQGHEQYF.

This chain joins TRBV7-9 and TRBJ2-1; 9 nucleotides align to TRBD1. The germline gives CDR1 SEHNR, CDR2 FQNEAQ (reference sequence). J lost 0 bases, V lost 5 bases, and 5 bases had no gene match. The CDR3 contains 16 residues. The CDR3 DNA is TGTGCCAGCAGCCTCGGGACAGGGCGCTCCTACAATGAGCAGTTCTTC. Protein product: CASSLGTGRSYNEQFF.

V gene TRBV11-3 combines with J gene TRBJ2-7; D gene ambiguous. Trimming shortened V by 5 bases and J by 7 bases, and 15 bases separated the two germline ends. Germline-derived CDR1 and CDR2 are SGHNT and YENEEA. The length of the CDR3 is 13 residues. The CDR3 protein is CASSPPFRQEQYF. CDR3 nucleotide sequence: TGTGCCAGCAGCCCGCCATTCCGTCAGGAGCAGTACTTC.

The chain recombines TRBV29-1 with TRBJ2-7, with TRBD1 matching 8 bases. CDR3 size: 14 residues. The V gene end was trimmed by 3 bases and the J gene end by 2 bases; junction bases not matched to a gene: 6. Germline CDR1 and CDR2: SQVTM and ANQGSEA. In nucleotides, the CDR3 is TGCAGCGTTGAGGGACAGGAGAGCCCCTACGAGCAGTACTTC. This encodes CSVEGQESPYEQYF.

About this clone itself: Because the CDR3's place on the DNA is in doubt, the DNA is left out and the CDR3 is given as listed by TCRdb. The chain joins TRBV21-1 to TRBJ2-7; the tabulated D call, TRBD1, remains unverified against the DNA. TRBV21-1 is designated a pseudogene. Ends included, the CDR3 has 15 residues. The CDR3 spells CASSKVAGGNHEQYF.

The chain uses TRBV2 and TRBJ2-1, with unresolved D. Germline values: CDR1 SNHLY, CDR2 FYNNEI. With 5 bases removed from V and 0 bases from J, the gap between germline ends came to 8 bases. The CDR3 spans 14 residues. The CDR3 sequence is CASSRSNSYNEQFF. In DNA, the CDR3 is TGTGCCAGCAGTCGGAGTAACTCCTACAATGAGCAGTTCTTC.

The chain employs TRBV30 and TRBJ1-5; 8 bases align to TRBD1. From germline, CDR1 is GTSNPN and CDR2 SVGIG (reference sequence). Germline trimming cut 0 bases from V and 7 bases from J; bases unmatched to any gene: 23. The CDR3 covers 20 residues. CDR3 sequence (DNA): TGTGCCTGGAGTGTTAGGGGAAACGACAGGGGACTGATATGGCGGCAGCCCCAGCATTTT. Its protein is CAWSVRGNDRGLIWRQPQHF.

The DNA of the CDR3 is TGTGCCAGTAAGTTTGCTGGCAGGGGCCAGCCCCAGCATTTT. Translated, it gives CASKFAGRGQPQHF. This sequence joins TRBV19 and TRBJ1-5, with a tentative D call TRBD1 (6 bases). V was trimmed by 7 bases and J by 7 bases, leaving 17 bases between them. Germline V gene sequence: CDR1 LNHDA, CDR2 SQIVND (reference sequence). The length of the CDR3 is 14 residues.

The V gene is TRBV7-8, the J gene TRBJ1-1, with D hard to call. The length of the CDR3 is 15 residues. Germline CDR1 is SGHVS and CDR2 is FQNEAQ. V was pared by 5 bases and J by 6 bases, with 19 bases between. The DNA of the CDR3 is TGTGCCAGCAGCGGGGATTCGGACTTCTCGCCTGAAGCTTTCTTT. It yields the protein CASSGDSDFSPEAFF.

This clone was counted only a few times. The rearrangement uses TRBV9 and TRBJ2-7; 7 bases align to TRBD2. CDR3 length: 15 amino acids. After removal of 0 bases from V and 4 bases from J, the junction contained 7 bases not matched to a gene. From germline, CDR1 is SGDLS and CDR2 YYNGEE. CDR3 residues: CASSVGVSAGYEQYF. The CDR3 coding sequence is TGTGCCAGCAGCGTAGGGGTTTCAGCGGGATACGAGCAGTACTTC.

CDR3: CATQPRNLEAFF. The CDR3, as DNA: TGTGCCACCCAGCCCAGGAACCTTGAAGCTTTCTTT. The chain employs TRBV28 and TRBJ1-1; D unresolved. This CDR3 has 12 residues. Germline V gene sequence: CDR1 MDHEN, CDR2 SYDVKM. Trimming shortened V by 10 bases and J by 7 bases, and 16 bases separated the two germline ends.

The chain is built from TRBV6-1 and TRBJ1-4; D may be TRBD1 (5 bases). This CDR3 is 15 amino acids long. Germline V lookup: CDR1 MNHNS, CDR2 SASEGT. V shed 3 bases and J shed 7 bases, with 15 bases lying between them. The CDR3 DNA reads TGTGCCAGCAGTGACCGCGGGACCTATTTTGAAAAACTGTTTTTT. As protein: CASSDRGTYFEKLFF.

The CDR3: CASSLRQGAMGGYTF. CDR3 DNA sequence: TGTGCCAGCAGTCTAAGACAGGGGGCAATGGGTGGCTACACCTTC. The chain employs TRBV28 and TRBJ1-2; 10 nucleotides line up with TRBD1. Germline lookup yields CDR1 MDHEN and CDR2 SYDVKM. The CDR3 has 15 amino acids. After removal of 5 bases from V and 7 bases from J, the junction contained 10 bases not matched to a gene.

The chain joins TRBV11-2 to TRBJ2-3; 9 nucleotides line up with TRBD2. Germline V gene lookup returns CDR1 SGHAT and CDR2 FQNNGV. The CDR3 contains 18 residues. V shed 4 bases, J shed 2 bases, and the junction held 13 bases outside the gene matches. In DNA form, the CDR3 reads TGTGCCAGCAGCTCCCAAGTAGCGGGAGCGGCTTCCACAGATACGCAGTATTTT. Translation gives CASSSQVAGAASTDTQYF.

CDR3 coding DNA: TGTGCCAGCAGCTTACAGGGACTAGCGGGAGCTTACTACAATGAGCAGTTCTTC. It specifies CASSLQGLAGAYYNEQFF. V is TRBV7-8 and J is TRBJ2-1; 14 bases are a match to TRBD2. V gave up 2 bases and J gave up 3 bases; unmatched junction bases: 6. The CDR3 totals 18 residues. Germline V gives CDR1 SGHVS, CDR2 FQNEAQ.

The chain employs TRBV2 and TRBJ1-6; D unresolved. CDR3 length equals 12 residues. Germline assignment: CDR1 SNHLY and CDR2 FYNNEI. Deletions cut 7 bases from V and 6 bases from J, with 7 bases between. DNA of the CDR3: TGTGCCAGCACGAACAGTAATTCACCCCTCCACTTT. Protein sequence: CASTNSNSPLHF. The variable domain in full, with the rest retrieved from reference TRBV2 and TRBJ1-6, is EPEVTQTPSHQVTQMGQEVILRCVPISNHLYFYWYRQILGQKVEFLVSFYNNEISEKSEIFDDQFSVERPDGSNFTLKIRSTKLEDSAMYFCASTNSNSPLHFGNGTRLTVT.

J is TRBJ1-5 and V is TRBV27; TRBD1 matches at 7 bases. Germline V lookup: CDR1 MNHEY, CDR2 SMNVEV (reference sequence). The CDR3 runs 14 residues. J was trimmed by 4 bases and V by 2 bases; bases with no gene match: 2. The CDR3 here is CASSLGTENQPQHF. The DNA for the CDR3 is TGTGCCAGCAGTTTAGGGACAGAGAATCAGCCCCAGCATTTT.

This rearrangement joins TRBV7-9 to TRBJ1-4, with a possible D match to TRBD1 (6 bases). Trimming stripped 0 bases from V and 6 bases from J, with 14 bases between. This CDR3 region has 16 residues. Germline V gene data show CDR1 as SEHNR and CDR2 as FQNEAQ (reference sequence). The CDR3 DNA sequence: TGTGCCAGCAGCTTAGCCGGCAGGGGTGGGGATGAAAAACTGTTTTTT. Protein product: CASSLAGRGGDEKLFF.

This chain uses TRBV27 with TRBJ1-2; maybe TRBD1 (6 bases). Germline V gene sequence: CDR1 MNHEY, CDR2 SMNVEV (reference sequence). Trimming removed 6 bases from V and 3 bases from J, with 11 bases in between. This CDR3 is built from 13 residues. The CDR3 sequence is CASRRWTDYGYTF. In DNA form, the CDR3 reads TGTGCCAGCAGGAGGTGGACAGACTATGGCTACACCTTC.

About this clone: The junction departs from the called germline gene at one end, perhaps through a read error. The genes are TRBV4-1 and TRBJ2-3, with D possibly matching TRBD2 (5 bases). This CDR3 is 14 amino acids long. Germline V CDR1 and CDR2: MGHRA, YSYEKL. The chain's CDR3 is CASGQRQSTDTQYF. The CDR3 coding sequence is TGCGCCAGCGGCCAGCGGCAGAGCACAGATACGCAGTATTTT.